This T cell receptor (beta chain) emerged from a study of T cells after posttransplantation cyclophosphamide. Of note for this clone: What it binds is not known.

The related graft donor's blood sample was taken on the day of bone marrow donation. Study results and caveats: Recipient CMV seropositivity and CMV reactivation strongly tracked TRB clonality. TRB overlap between skin or GI tissue T cells and blood was limited. Donor CD8+ memory clones often dominated recipient blood repertoires at later times.

TCRdb keeps only in-frame clones here, not all; method: immunoSEQ multiplex PCR. This sample has fewer than 60,000 clones, with 85% to 95% found just once. Germline V gene sequence: CDR1 MDHEN, CDR2 SYDVKM. The J segment lost 10 bases and the V segment lost 5 bases, leaving 7 bases of the junction unmatched. The CDR3 has 14 amino acids. Sequenced sample: PBMCs. The clonotype comes from a woman aged 30 to 39 in good health and a related stem cell transplant donor. V usage is TRBV28 and J usage is TRBJ1-6; 8 bases line up with TRBD1. Here the CDR3 reads CASSPGQGGSPLHF. The DNA of the CDR3 is TGTGCCAGCAGTCCCGGACAGGGTGGGTCACCCCTCCACTTT. Looking up the rest from reference TRBV28 and TRBJ1-6 gives the full variable domain: DVKVTQSSRYLVKRTGEKVFLECVQDMDHENMFWYRQDPGLGLRLIYFSYDVKMKEKGDIPEGYSVSREKKERFSLILESASTNQTSMYLCASSPGQGGSPLHFGNGTRLTVT.